This T cell receptor (beta chain) originates from a study of blood T cells in healthy people across ages. Looking at the study overall: Template switching retrieved approximately one barcoded beta molecule for each two T cells.

This clonotype was seen ten or more times. Peripheral blood samples of 9 to 10 milliliters were drawn from each donor. With a J-beta primer mix and a sample-barcoded 5' primer, a second PCR ran about 6 to 11 cycles. One entry per CDR3 protein results from TCRdb running MiXCR on the 5' RACE reads. The sample holds about 810,000 distinct CDR3 sequences; 30% to 45% are singletons and the top ten take roughly 13%. Trimming took 6 bases from V and 6 from J, leaving 8 bases between them. The CDR3 loop spans 11 amino acids. CDR1 MNHEY and CDR2 SMNVEV come from the germline V gene (reference sequence). The gene calls are TRBV27 and TRBJ2-5; D possibly matches TRBD1 or TRBD2 (5 bases each). The TCR sequence derives from a man between 18 and 29 years old in good health. Sequencing was carried out using blood. The CDR3 loop is CASRGVKTQYF. CDR3 sequence (DNA): TGTGCCAGCAGGGGGGTTAAGACCCAGTACTTC.